Shown below are 7 T cell receptor beta chains from a single sample sequenced in a study of T cell responses to AZD1222 COVID-19 vaccine. Generated by immunoSEQ multiplex PCR, the TCRdb table keeps only in-frame clones and is missing some. Altogether 95,000 to 150,000 clones are present, roughly 90% being singletons, with the ten largest covering roughly 4.1%. Source: peripheral blood, taken on day 0 of AZD1222 vaccination. The receptors were gathered from an adult in good health.

The chain recombines TRBV28 with TRBJ2-7; D is possibly TRBD2 (6 bases). The CDR3 extends over 15 amino acids. Trimming removed 4 bases from V and 4 bases from J, with 17 bases in between. The V gene's germline CDR1 is MDHEN and CDR2 SYDVKM. CDR3 sequence: CASSSEGGPFYEQYF. The CDR3 DNA is TGTGCCAGCAGTTCCGAGGGAGGCCCTTTTTACGAGCAGTACTTC.

The J gene is TRBJ1-5, the V gene TRBV6-1; D unclear. Germline lookup yields CDR1 MNHNS and CDR2 SASEGT. The V gene lost 4 bases and the J gene lost 3 bases, with 22 bases spanning the gap. The CDR3 consists of 18 residues. CDR3: CASSAKSSTVRFNQPQHF. As DNA, the CDR3 is TGTGCCAGCAGTGCCAAATCTTCGACGGTAAGGTTCAATCAGCCCCAGCATTTT.

The chain links TRBV7-9 to TRBJ1-1; possibly TRBD1 for D (5 bases). Germline values: CDR1 SEHNR, CDR2 FQNEAQ (reference sequence). This CDR3 has 17 amino acids. V lost 3 bases to trimming and J lost 9 bases, with 26 bases between them. CDR3 amino acids: CASSFADFSRDHRQAFF. The DNA for the CDR3 is TGTGCCAGCAGCTTCGCCGACTTCTCGAGGGACCACCGGCAAGCTTTCTTT.

The chain couples TRBV19 to TRBJ2-3, with D maybe TRBD1 (6 bases). The V gene lost 4 bases and the J gene lost 2 bases, with 19 bases spanning the gap. CDR3 length equals 17 residues. Germline values: CDR1 LNHDA, CDR2 SQIVND (reference sequence). CDR3 nucleotide sequence: TGTGCCAGTAGTACCATACGGACAGCTGGGGACACAGATACGCAGTATTTT. This sequence encodes CASSTIRTAGDTDTQYF. The full variable domain, its missing parts supplied by reference TRBV19 and TRBJ2-3, is DGGITQSPKYLFRKEGQNVTLSCEQNLNHDAMYWYRQDPGQGLRLIYYSQIVNDFQKGDIAEGYSVSREKKESFPLTVTSAQKNPTAFYLCASSTIRTAGDTDTQYFGPGTRLTVL.

This clone was observed a few times. The chain carries TRBV5-1 and TRBJ2-3, with TRBD2 matching over 7 bases. Trimming cost V 6 bases and J 0 bases; bases outside gene matches: 10. CDR1 is SGHRS and CDR2 is YFSETQ in the germline V gene. The CDR3 length is 16 residues. The CDR3 loop is CASNPGGLSSTDTQYF. In DNA, the CDR3 is TGCGCCAGCAATCCGGGGGGATTATCTAGCACAGATACGCAGTATTTT. Filled out from reference TRBV5-1 and TRBJ2-3, the complete variable domain reads KAGVTQTPRYLIKTRGQQVTLSCSPISGHRSVSWYQQTPGQGLQFLFEYFSETQRNKGNFPGRFSGRQFSNSRSEMNVSTLELGDSALYLCASNPGGLSSTDTQYFGPGTRLTVL.

V usage is TRBV2 and J usage is TRBJ1-4; 9 nucleotides align to TRBD1. J lost 7 bases, V lost 4 bases, and 7 bases had no gene match. CDR3 length: 15 amino acids. Germline CDR1 is SNHLY and CDR2 is FYNNEI. The DNA of the CDR3 is TGTGCCAGCAGTGGTACGGGACAGGGCTTTGAAAAACTGTTTTTT. Its translation: CASSGTGQGFEKLFF.

The chain employs TRBV19 and TRBJ1-1; D unresolved. The CDR3 length is 15 residues. Trimming cost V 7 bases and J 4 bases, with 19 bases left between them. Germline-derived CDR1 and CDR2 are LNHDA and SQIVND (reference sequence). In DNA, the CDR3 is TGTGCCAGTAACAGCCCTGGAGGAGTCGGCACTGAAGCTTTCTTT. This codes for CASNSPGGVGTEAFF.